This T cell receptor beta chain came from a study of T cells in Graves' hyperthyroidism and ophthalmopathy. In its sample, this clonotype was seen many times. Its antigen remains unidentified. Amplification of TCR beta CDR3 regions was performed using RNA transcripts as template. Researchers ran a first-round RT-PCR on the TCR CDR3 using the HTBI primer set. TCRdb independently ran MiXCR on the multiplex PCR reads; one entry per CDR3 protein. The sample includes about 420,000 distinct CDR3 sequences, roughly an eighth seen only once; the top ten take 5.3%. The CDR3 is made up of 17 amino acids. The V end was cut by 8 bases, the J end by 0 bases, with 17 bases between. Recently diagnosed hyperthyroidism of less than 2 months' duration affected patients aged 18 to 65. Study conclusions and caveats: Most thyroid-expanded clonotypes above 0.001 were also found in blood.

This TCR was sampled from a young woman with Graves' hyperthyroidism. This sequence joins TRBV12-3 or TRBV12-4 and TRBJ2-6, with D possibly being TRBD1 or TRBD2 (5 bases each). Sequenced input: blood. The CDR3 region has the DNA TGTGCCAGCGGACCGGGACGACTTAGCTCTGGGGCCAACGTCCTGACTTTC. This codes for CASGPGRLSSGANVLTF.